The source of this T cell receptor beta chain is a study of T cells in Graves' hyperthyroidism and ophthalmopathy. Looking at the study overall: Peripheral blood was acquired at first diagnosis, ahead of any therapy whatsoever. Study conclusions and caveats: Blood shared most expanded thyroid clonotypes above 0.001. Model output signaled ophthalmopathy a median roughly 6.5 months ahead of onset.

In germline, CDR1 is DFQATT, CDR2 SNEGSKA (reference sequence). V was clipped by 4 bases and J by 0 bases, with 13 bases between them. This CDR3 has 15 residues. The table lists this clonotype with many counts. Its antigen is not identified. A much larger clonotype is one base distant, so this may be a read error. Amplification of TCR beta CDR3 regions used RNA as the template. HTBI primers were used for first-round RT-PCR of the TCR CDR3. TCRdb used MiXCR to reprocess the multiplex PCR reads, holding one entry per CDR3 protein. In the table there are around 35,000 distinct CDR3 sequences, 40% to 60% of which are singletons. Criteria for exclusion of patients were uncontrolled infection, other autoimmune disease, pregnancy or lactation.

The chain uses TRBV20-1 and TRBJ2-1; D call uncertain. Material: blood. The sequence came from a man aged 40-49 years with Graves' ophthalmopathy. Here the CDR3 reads CSATIPGPSYNEQFF. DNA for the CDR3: TGCAGTGCTACAATTCCGGGTCCCTCCTACAATGAGCAGTTCTTC.